Each of the 27 T cell receptor beta chains below was sequenced from the same sample in a study of T-cell reconstitution after alpha-beta-depleted transplantation in children. It was with unique molecular identifiers that the TCRbeta library was prepared. TCRdb called the PCR reads again in MiXCR, with one record for every CDR3 protein. The table records tens of thousands of distinct CDR3 sequences, roughly 18% of them present only once. This specimen was PBMCs, mostly from graft donor cells, taken 360 days after TCRalphabeta/CD19-depleted stem cell transplant. Receptors originate from a male patient aged 2-10 years who had a stem cell transplant for acute lymphoblastic leukemia, so the T cells may come from the graft donor.

The chain's CDR3 is CASRTDREAFF. CDR3 DNA sequence: TGTGCCAGCAGAACGGACAGGGAAGCTTTCTTT. V gene TRBV12-3 or TRBV12-4 combines with J gene TRBJ1-1; 7 nucleotides align to TRBD1. The CDR3 has 11 residues. With V trimmed by 6 bases and J by 8 bases, 3 bases remained unmatched.

The gene calls are TRBV20-1 and TRBJ2-3, with D maybe TRBD2 (6 bases). Germline assignment: CDR1 DFQATT and CDR2 SNEGSKA (reference sequence). Deletions cut 6 bases from V and 7 bases from J, with 26 bases between. This CDR3 contains 16 residues. The CDR3: CSARPRLDSKSNTQYF. Written as DNA, the CDR3 is TGCAGTGCCCGGCCGAGACTAGATTCCAAATCTAATACGCAGTATTTT.

V gene TRBV7-6 combines with J gene TRBJ2-2; 12 bases line up with TRBD2. Germline V CDR1 and CDR2: SGHVS, FNYEAQ. This CDR3 contains 17 residues. The V segment lost 5 bases and the J segment 0 bases; nucleotides outside the gene matches: 4. The CDR3 reads CASSLGLAGPNTGELFF. The CDR3 DNA is TGTGCCAGCAGCCTGGGACTAGCGGGTCCGAACACCGGGGAGCTGTTTTTT.

This clonotype was seen just once. This sequence joins TRBV27 and TRBJ2-3; D possibly corresponds to TRBD2 (6 bases). Germline loops: CDR1 MNHEY, CDR2 SMNVEV (reference sequence). Trimming removed 7 bases from V and 3 bases from J, with 11 bases in between. The CDR3 is 13 residues long. CDR3 amino acids: CASTSGSTDTQYF. The CDR3 DNA reads as TGTGCCAGCACAAGCGGGTCTACAGATACGCAGTATTTT.

This clonotype turned up a few times. CDR3: CASSSLGQGKETQYF. CDR3 bases: TGTGCCAGCAGCTCCCTTGGACAGGGGAAAGAGACCCAGTACTTC. The V call is TRBV7-9, the J call TRBJ2-5, with 9 bases aligning to TRBD1. This CDR3 is built from 15 residues. Trimming at V came to 4 bases and at J to 3 bases, leaving 6 bases not matched to a gene. Germline V CDR1 and CDR2: SEHNR, FQNEAQ (reference sequence).

V gene TRBV12-3 or TRBV12-4 combines with J gene TRBJ2-3; TRBD1 matches 9 bases. There are 18 residues in the CDR3. V was pared by 5 bases and J by 0 bases, with 12 bases of the junction left unmatched. The CDR3 DNA follows: TGTGCCAGCAGTGTGGGGGACAGGGCCCTTAGTAGCACAGATACGCAGTATTTT. This codes for CASSVGDRALSSTDTQYF.

This clonotype is judged medium-sized (0.01 to 0.1%). The chain carries TRBV27 and TRBJ1-1; no clear D. CDR3 length: 13 amino acids. The V end lost 2 bases, the J end lost 1 base, and 5 bases lay between the germline ends. CDR1 and CDR2 (germline): MNHEY, SMNVEV (reference sequence). This CDR3 reads CASSLLGNTEAFF. CDR3 in DNA: TGTGCCAGCAGTTTACTAGGGAACACTGAAGCTTTCTTT.

The chain recombines TRBV12-3 or TRBV12-4 with TRBJ2-6, with D unresolved. The CDR3 is 15 amino acids. Trimming stripped 2 bases from V and 0 bases from J, with 5 bases between. The DNA for the CDR3 is TGTGCCAGCAGTTTAACAATCTCTGGGGCCAACGTCCTGACTTTC. It specifies CASSLTISGANVLTF.

This clonotype was counted only a few times. The gene calls are TRBV7-9 and TRBJ2-5; D is possibly TRBD1 (6 bases). Germline V gene data show CDR1 as SEHNR and CDR2 as FQNEAQ (reference sequence). This CDR3 spans 15 amino acids. Trimming stripped 5 bases from V and 5 bases from J, with 18 bases between. CDR3 in amino acids: CASSHTKQGRETQYF. The CDR3 DNA sequence: TGTGCCAGCAGCCACACGAAACAGGGACGGGAGACCCAGTACTTC.

This clonotype was observed a handful of times. The rearrangement joins TRBV12-3 or TRBV12-4 to TRBJ2-7; perhaps TRBD1 as D (5 bases). The CDR3 contains 13 residues. The V gene lost 7 bases and the J gene lost 0 bases, with 10 bases spanning the gap. The CDR3: CASTPGASYEQYF. The CDR3 region has the DNA TGTGCCAGCACCCCTGGGGCCTCCTACGAGCAGTACTTC.

The rearrangement joins TRBV29-1 to TRBJ2-1, with TRBD2 matching over 12 bases. The CDR3 runs 13 residues. Germline lookup yields CDR1 SQVTM and CDR2 ANQGSEA. V was pared by 6 bases and J by 9 bases, with 6 bases of the junction left unmatched. CDR3 sequence reads: CSVDPGLAGEQFF. As DNA, the CDR3 is TGCAGCGTGGACCCGGGACTAGCGGGTGAGCAGTTCTTC.

This clonotype has a handful of counts. The CDR3 nucleotides read TGTGCCAGCAGCGTAGGGCCCATTAGCGCGGGAGGGGAGTACGAGCAGTACTTC. Translated, it gives CASSVGPISAGGEYEQYF. The V call is TRBV9, the J call TRBJ2-7, with TRBD2 matching 9 bases. The CDR3 runs 18 residues. Per germline, CDR1 SGDLS and CDR2 YYNGEE. The ends lost 0 bases at V and 4 bases at J; junction bases unmatched: 14.

CDR3 amino acids: CASSTRGWVNTEAFF. CDR3 sequence (DNA): TGTGCCAGCAGCACACGGGGATGGGTAAACACTGAAGCTTTCTTT. This chain uses TRBV13 with TRBJ1-1; D call uncertain. Trimming took off 5 bases at V and 2 bases at J, with 15 bases between the two ends. Germline CDR1 reads PRHDT; CDR2 reads FYEKMQ (reference sequence). CDR3 size: 15 residues.

This clonotype was picked up a small number of times. The rearrangement links TRBV10-1 to TRBJ2-7; D ambiguous. This CDR3 spans 13 amino acids. V was cut by 1 base and J by 4 bases, with 8 bases left in between. Per germline, CDR1 WNHNN and CDR2 SYGVQD (reference sequence). The CDR3, as DNA: TGCGCCAGCAGTGAGTTCCCCGAGTACGAGCAGTACTTC. Residues: CASSEFPEYEQYF.

The chain combines TRBV12-3 or TRBV12-4 with TRBJ2-3, with TRBD2 identical over 10 bases. Trimming at V came to 0 bases and at J to 4 bases, leaving 19 bases not matched to a gene. This CDR3 comprises 21 residues. In DNA form, the CDR3 reads TGTGCCAGCAGTTTAGCGCTGGTGTCTAGCGGGAGCCGGGGGGTCTCAGATACGCAGTATTTT. This codes for CASSLALVSSGSRGVSDTQYF.

This clonotype has a count of ten or more. The J gene is TRBJ2-7, the V gene TRBV4-1, with D uncertain. The CDR3 covers 13 residues. Germline V lookup: CDR1 MGHRA, CDR2 YSYEKL. V was pared by 1 base and J by 1 base, with 5 bases between. CDR3 sequence: CASSQGLSYEQYF. As DNA, the CDR3 is TGCGCCAGCAGCCAAGGGCTATCCTACGAGCAGTACTTC.

This sequence joins TRBV7-9 and TRBJ2-2; the match to TRBD1 covers 7 bases. V shed 4 bases and J 6 bases; nucleotides not matched to a gene: 5. The CDR3 is made up of 14 amino acids. Germline-derived CDR1 and CDR2 are SEHNR and FQNEAQ (reference sequence). The CDR3 reads CASSSSRGSGELFF. CDR3 in DNA: TGTGCCAGCAGCTCCAGCAGGGGGTCCGGGGAGCTGTTTTTT.

The chain couples TRBV7-9 to TRBJ2-2, with D uncertain. Trimming removed 6 bases from V and 0 bases from J, with 2 bases in between. The CDR3 consists of 12 residues. CDR1 and CDR2 from the germline V gene are SEHNR and FQNEAQ (reference sequence). CDR3 loop: CASRPNTGELFF. DNA for the CDR3: TGTGCCAGCAGACCGAACACCGGGGAGCTGTTTTTT.

This clonotype showed up just a few times. The chain recombines TRBV5-1 with TRBJ2-1, with D possibly matching TRBD2 (5 bases). Trimming shortened V by 2 bases and J by 4 bases, and 16 bases separated the two germline ends. This CDR3 spans 16 amino acids. Germline loops: CDR1 SGHRS, CDR2 YFSETQ. This CDR3 reads CASSFIRRDRYNEQFF. The CDR3 DNA is TGCGCCAGCAGCTTCATTCGCCGGGATAGGTACAATGAGCAGTTCTTC.

This clonotype was picked up a small number of times. J is TRBJ2-2 and V is TRBV3-1; D may be TRBD2 (5 bases). Germline CDR1 is LGHDT and CDR2 is YNNKEL (reference sequence). V lost 4 bases, J lost 0 bases, and 18 bases lay in between. This CDR3 is 18 amino acids long. CDR3 bases: TGTGCCAGCAGCCCCAGGAGAGGGCGAACCGCGAACACCGGGGAGCTGTTTTTT. Amino acids: CASSPRRGRTANTGELFF. Filled out from reference TRBV3-1 and TRBJ2-2, the complete variable domain reads DTAVSQTPKYLVTQMGNDKSIKCEQNLGHDTMYWYKQDSKKFLKIMFSYNNKELIINETVPNRFSPKSPDKAHLNLHINSLELGDSAVYFCASSPRRGRTANTGELFFGEGSRLTVL.

The sample holds many counts of this clonotype. This chain joins TRBV10-3 and TRBJ1-2; D uncertain. CDR3 length: 14 amino acids. Germline CDR1 reads ENHRY; CDR2 reads SYGVKD. Trimming cost V 6 bases and J 0 bases, with 11 bases left between them. The CDR3 DNA follows: TGTGCCATCAGCCGGGAGAACTCTAACTATGGCTACACCTTC. Amino acids: CAISRENSNYGYTF.

This chain connects TRBV28 to TRBJ2-2, with D possibly being TRBD2 (5 bases). Trimming pared 7 bases from V and 1 base from J, leaving 13 bases between. The CDR3 totals 15 residues. Germline assignment: CDR1 MDHEN and CDR2 SYDVKM. CDR3 amino acids: CASTIARGNTGELFF. CDR3 in DNA: TGTGCCAGCACCATCGCCCGGGGGAACACCGGGGAGCTGTTTTTT.

V gene TRBV5-1 combines with J gene TRBJ2-5, with 8 bases that match TRBD1. The CDR3 length is 17 residues. Unmatched junction bases numbered 13, after V lost 1 base and J lost 5 bases. The germline V gene has CDR1 SGHRS and CDR2 YFSETQ. In DNA, the CDR3 is TGCGCCAGCAGCTTGTGGGGCGCCGCCCGACAGGGGGAGACCCAGTACTTC. This codes for CASSLWGAARQGETQYF.

Many counts were recorded for this clonotype. The rearrangement links TRBV7-8 to TRBJ1-6; a weak D match, TRBD1 (5 bases). This CDR3 spans 16 amino acids. V was shortened by 5 bases and J by 7 bases, with 18 bases between the two germline ends. CDR1 is SGHVS and CDR2 is FQNEAQ in the germline V gene. The CDR3 region is CASSPLSQGRNSPLHF. The DNA of the CDR3 is TGTGCCAGCAGCCCGCTTTCGCAGGGTCGGAATTCACCCCTCCACTTT.

This clonotype was seen at least ten times. The V call is TRBV10-3, the J call TRBJ2-7, with unresolved D. CDR1 and CDR2 from the germline V gene are ENHRY and SYGVKD. The V end lost 3 bases, the J end lost 7 bases, and 13 bases lay between the germline ends. This CDR3 has 13 residues. The DNA of the CDR3 is TGTGCCATCAGTGACCCTAGGCGTGGTGAGCAGTACTTC. Translating it yields CAISDPRRGEQYF.

This clonotype was observed once. V is TRBV24-1 and J is TRBJ2-1, with D unresolved. Germline assignment: CDR1 KGHDR and CDR2 SFDVKD. With 4 bases removed from V and 2 bases from J, the gap between germline ends came to 14 bases. The CDR3 is 16 residues long. The CDR3 DNA reads TGTGCCACCAGTGACCATCCCCAATCCCCCTACAATGAGCAGTTCTTC. It translates to CATSDHPQSPYNEQFF.

V usage is TRBV12-3 or TRBV12-4 and J usage is TRBJ2-1, with 8 bases aligning to TRBD2. Trimming cost V 8 bases and J 5 bases; bases outside gene matches: 11. The CDR3 runs to 15 residues. CDR3 amino acids: CASVVSGAVHNEQFF. The CDR3 DNA reads TGTGCCAGCGTAGTTAGCGGGGCAGTCCACAATGAGCAGTTCTTC.